The sequence of this T cell receptor beta chain was determined in a study of blood T cells in healthy people across ages. Study summary: Per two T cells, template switching captured roughly one barcoded beta molecule.

Per germline, CDR1 SGHTA and CDR2 FQGTGA. Trimming at V came to 4 bases and at J to 4 bases, leaving 11 bases not matched to a gene. This CDR3 region has 17 residues. Then a second PCR, running about 6 to 12 cycles, was carried out with a sample-barcoded 5' primer and a J-beta primer mix. One entry per CDR3 protein results from TCRdb running MiXCR on the 5' RACE reads. The table includes approximately 800,000 distinct CDR3 sequences, approximately 25% detected once. This clonotype was observed a handful of times. Each donor's blood draw was roughly 9.5 milliliters of peripheral blood. The same specimen was also included in a second study, on T cells of mothers and their children. That report adds: The data showed no persistent microchimeric T cell clones.

The chain is built from TRBV7-3 and TRBJ2-2, with 8 bases matching TRBD2. Source material: blood. This clonotype originated in a boy under 18 in good health. CDR3 residues: CASSSPLAGGLTGELFF. The CDR3 region has the DNA TGTGCCAGCAGCTCACCCCTGGCGGGGGGCCTCACCGGGGAGCTGTTTTTT.